The entry that follows covers one T cell receptor beta chain sequence. During active infection, Seattle patients enrolled and were then monitored through disease. This record comes from a study of blood T cell repertoires in COVID-19. Study overall: Whether acute or convalescent, the COVID-19 samples came from the United States, Italy and Spain. Sources were T cells, B-cell-depleted T cells, or PBMCs; the material itself was cDNA or gDNA.

This CDR3 comprises 16 residues. Deletions cut 0 bases from V and 7 bases from J, with 13 bases between. Per germline, CDR1 SGHDN and CDR2 FVKESK. Using immunoSEQ multiplex PCR, the repertoire was profiled, and TCRdb retains in-frame clones only, with some absent. The data show about 250,000 clones, approximately 89% seen once. V is TRBV14 and J is TRBJ1-6; tentatively, D is TRBD1 (5 bases). Sequencing used peripheral blood. This clonotype was sampled from a woman aged 30 to 39 with COVID-19, enrolled during active disease. The CDR3 bases are TGTGCCAGCAGCCAAGACGCAGACAGCTTCAATTCACCCCTCCACTTT. This codes for CASSQDADSFNSPLHF. The whole variable domain, remainder taken from reference TRBV14 and TRBJ1-6, is EAGVTQFPSHSVIEKGQTVTLRCDPISGHDNLYWYRRVMGKEIKFLLHFVKESKQDESGMPNNRFLAERTGGTYSTLKVQPAELEDSGVYFCASSQDADSFNSPLHFGNGTRLTVT.